These T cell receptor beta chains were read from a single sample in a study of HIV-infected patients and healthy controls. TCRdb called the 5' RACE reads again in MiXCR, with one record for every CDR3 protein. The data show about 14,000 distinct CDR3 sequences, more than 10% seen once. The material sequenced was blood, taken during antiretroviral therapy. The source is an adult with HIV infection. The donor label of this sample is uncertain. Each CDR3 is given with its conserved first and last residue. D genes are given only for firm matches. Clone size is given for some rows only: seen once, a few or many times, or a class if the clone is expanded.

d_call: .; v_call: TRBV15; clone_size: .; j_call: TRBJ2-2; cdr3_nt: TGTGCCACCAGCCCCAGGGCAGGGGTGGACACCGGGGAGCTGTTTTTT; cdr3_aa: CATSPRAGVDTGELFF
d_call: .; v_call: TRBV10-3; clone_size: many; j_call: TRBJ2-3; cdr3_nt: TGTGCCATCAGTCGTGAGGGCACAGATACGCAGTATTTT; cdr3_aa: CAISREGTDTQYF
d_call: .; v_call: TRBV6-5; clone_size: many; j_call: TRBJ2-1; cdr3_nt: TGTGCCAGCAGTTATATAGGTGCGTTCTCCTACAATGAGCAGTTCTTC; cdr3_aa: CASSYIGAFSYNEQFF
d_call: TRBD2; v_call: TRBV10-2; clone_size: many; j_call: TRBJ2-2; cdr3_nt: TGCGCCAGCAGACTAGCGGGAGGGCACACCGGGGAGCTGTTTTTT; cdr3_aa: CASRLAGGHTGELFF
d_call: .; v_call: TRBV10-1; clone_size: many; j_call: TRBJ2-7; cdr3_nt: TGCGCCAGCAGTGAGTCGACGCAGGGCGAACAGTACTTC; cdr3_aa: CASSESTQGEQYF
d_call: TRBD2; v_call: TRBV11-2; clone_size: many; j_call: TRBJ2-3; cdr3_nt: TGTGCCAGCAGCAGACTTACTAGCGGGAGGGCCGGGACAGATACGCAGTATTTT; cdr3_aa: CASSRLTSGRAGTDTQYF
d_call: .; v_call: TRBV27; clone_size: many; j_call: TRBJ1-1; cdr3_nt: TGTGCCAGCAGTCTCGTCCCGGGCAGGGAGAACACTGAAGCTTTCTTT; cdr3_aa: CASSLVPGRENTEAFF
d_call: .; v_call: TRBV20-1; clone_size: many; j_call: TRBJ2-7; cdr3_nt: TGCAGTGCTAGACCTGGGACGGCAGTTCTCTCCTACGAGCAGTACTTC; cdr3_aa: CSARPGTAVLSYEQYF
d_call: .; v_call: TRBV18; clone_size: few; j_call: TRBJ1-1; cdr3_nt: TGTGCCAGCTCGATCGGACAGCAGAACACTGAAGCTTTCTTT; cdr3_aa: CASSIGQQNTEAFF
d_call: .; v_call: TRBV6-5; clone_size: many; j_call: TRBJ2-2; cdr3_nt: TGTGCCAGCAGAACATTCGACAGGAACACCGGGGAGCTGTTTTTT; cdr3_aa: CASRTFDRNTGELFF
d_call: TRBD1; v_call: TRBV10-3; clone_size: .; j_call: TRBJ2-3; cdr3_nt: TGTGCCATGGGGACAGCGGCAGATACGCAGTATTTT; cdr3_aa: CAMGTAADTQYF
d_call: TRBD2; v_call: TRBV6-6; clone_size: many; j_call: TRBJ2-3; cdr3_nt: TGTGCCAGCAGTTACTCAGAAGCGGGACCCACAGATACGCAGTATTTT; cdr3_aa: CASSYSEAGPTDTQYF
d_call: .; v_call: TRBV4-1; clone_size: few; j_call: TRBJ1-4; cdr3_nt: TGCGCCAGCAGCCTGGGACATGTGTTCGGAAAACTGTTTTTT; cdr3_aa: CASSLGHVFGKLFF
d_call: .; v_call: TRBV7-8; clone_size: many; j_call: TRBJ2-5; cdr3_nt: TGTGCCAGCAGCTTATTGGTTGAGACCCAGTACTTC; cdr3_aa: CASSLLVETQYF
d_call: TRBD1; v_call: TRBV10-2; clone_size: many; j_call: TRBJ1-2; cdr3_nt: TGCGCCAGCACCGAAGTCCCGGGACAGGCGGTGGGGGGCTACACCTTC; cdr3_aa: CASTEVPGQAVGGYTF
d_call: TRBD1; v_call: TRBV27; clone_size: many; j_call: TRBJ2-6; cdr3_nt: TGTGCCAGCAGTAGACAGGGGGCAGGTGGGGCCAACGTCCTGACTTTC; cdr3_aa: CASSRQGAGGANVLTF
d_call: .; v_call: TRBV5-1; clone_size: many; j_call: TRBJ2-3; cdr3_nt: TGCGCCAGCAGCTTGGGTTTCGACAGTTACACAGATACGCAGTATTTT; cdr3_aa: CASSLGFDSYTDTQYF
d_call: .; v_call: TRBV28; clone_size: medium-sized; j_call: TRBJ2-7; cdr3_nt: TGTGCCAGCAGTTGGGGGGAGGGGGACTACGAGCAGTACTTC; cdr3_aa: CASSWGEGDYEQYF
d_call: TRBD1; v_call: TRBV5-4; clone_size: many; j_call: TRBJ1-2; cdr3_nt: TGTGCCAGCAGCTCCGGTGGACAGGTTTACTATGGCTACACCTTC; cdr3_aa: CASSSGGQVYYGYTF
d_call: .; v_call: TRBV7-9; clone_size: many; j_call: TRBJ2-1; cdr3_nt: TGTGCCAGCAGCCTCGACGGCCACTACAATGAGCAGTTCTTC; cdr3_aa: CASSLDGHYNEQFF
d_call: TRBD1; v_call: TRBV7-9; clone_size: few; j_call: TRBJ1-3; cdr3_nt: TGTGCCAGCGGCCAGGGGGCTGGAAACACCATATATTTT; cdr3_aa: CASGQGAGNTIYF
d_call: TRBD2; v_call: TRBV4-1; clone_size: many; j_call: TRBJ2-3; cdr3_nt: TGCGCCAGCAGCCAAGGGGCGGGGGACACAGATACGCAGTATTTT; cdr3_aa: CASSQGAGDTDTQYF
d_call: .; v_call: TRBV10-3; clone_size: many; j_call: TRBJ1-1; cdr3_nt: TGTGCCATCAGTGATGTCCGGAACACTGAAGCTTTCTTT; cdr3_aa: CAISDVRNTEAFF
d_call: TRBD2; v_call: TRBV28; clone_size: many; j_call: TRBJ2-3; cdr3_nt: TGTGCCAGCACCAACGACGGGGGGGGCACAGATACGCAGTATTTT; cdr3_aa: CASTNDGGGTDTQYF
d_call: .; v_call: TRBV6-2/TRBV6-3; clone_size: many; j_call: TRBJ2-1; cdr3_nt: TGTGCCAGCACCCCGACCGGCTCCTATGAGCAGTTCTTC; cdr3_aa: CASTPTGSYEQFF
d_call: TRBD2; v_call: TRBV7-9; clone_size: .; j_call: TRBJ2-7; cdr3_nt: TGTGCCAGCAGCCCTAGACTAGCGGACTTCTACGAGCAGTACTTC; cdr3_aa: CASSPRLADFYEQYF
d_call: .; v_call: TRBV3-1; clone_size: many; j_call: TRBJ2-7; cdr3_nt: TGTGCCAGCAGCTCGCGGGGGCTTATCTACGAGCAGTACTTC; cdr3_aa: CASSSRGLIYEQYF
d_call: .; v_call: TRBV5-6; clone_size: .; j_call: TRBJ1-2; cdr3_nt: TGTGCCAGCAGCTCCGTGGGGGTCGGCTACACCTTC; cdr3_aa: CASSSVGVGYTF